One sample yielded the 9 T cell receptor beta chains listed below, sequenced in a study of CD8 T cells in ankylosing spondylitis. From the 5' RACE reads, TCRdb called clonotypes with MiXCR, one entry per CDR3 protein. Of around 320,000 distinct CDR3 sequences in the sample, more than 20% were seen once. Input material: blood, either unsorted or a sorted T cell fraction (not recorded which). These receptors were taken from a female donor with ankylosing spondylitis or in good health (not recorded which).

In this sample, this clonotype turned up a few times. DNA of the CDR3: TGTGCCAGCGAACCAGGGGGCGCGGAGGAAAAACTGTTTTTT. It translates to CASEPGGAEEKLFF. The chain combines TRBV2 with TRBJ1-4; TRBD1 matches 8 bases. Trimming cost V 8 bases and J 8 bases; bases outside gene matches: 10. Germline loops: CDR1 SNHLY, CDR2 FYNNEI. CDR3 length equals 14 residues.

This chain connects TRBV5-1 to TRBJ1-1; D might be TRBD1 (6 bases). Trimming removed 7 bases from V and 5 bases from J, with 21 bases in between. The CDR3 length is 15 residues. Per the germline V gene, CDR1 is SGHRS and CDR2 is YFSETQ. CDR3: CASGAGTGSATEAFF. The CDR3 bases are TGCGCCAGCGGGGCTGGAACAGGGTCGGCGACTGAAGCTTTCTTT.

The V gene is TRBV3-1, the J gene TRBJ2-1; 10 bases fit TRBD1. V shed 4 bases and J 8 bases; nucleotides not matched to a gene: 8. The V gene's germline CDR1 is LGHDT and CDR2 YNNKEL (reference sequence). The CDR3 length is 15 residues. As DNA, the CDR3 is TGTGCCAGCAGCCGCCTCGGGACAGGGGCGGATGAGCAGTTCTTC. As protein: CASSRLGTGADEQFF.

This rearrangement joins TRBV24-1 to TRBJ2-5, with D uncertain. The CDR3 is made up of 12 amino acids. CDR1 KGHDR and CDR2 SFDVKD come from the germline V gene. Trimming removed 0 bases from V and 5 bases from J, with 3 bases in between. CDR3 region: CATSDLGETQYF. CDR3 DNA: TGTGCCACCAGTGATTTGGGGGAGACCCAGTACTTC.

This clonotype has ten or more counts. The CDR3 coding sequence is TGTGCCAGCAGCATCGGAACCAACAATGAGCAGTTCTTC. It translates to CASSIGTNNEQFF. V and J are TRBV6-1 and TRBJ2-1; D is unresolved. The CDR3 runs 13 residues. Between the trimmed V and J ends, which lost 6 bases and 5 bases, there was a span of 11 bases. Germline values: CDR1 MNHNS, CDR2 SASEGT.

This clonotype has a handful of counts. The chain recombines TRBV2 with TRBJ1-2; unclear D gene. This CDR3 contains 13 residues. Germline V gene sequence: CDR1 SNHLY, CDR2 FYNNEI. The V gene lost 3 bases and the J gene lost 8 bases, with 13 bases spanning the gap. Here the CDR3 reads CASSEQTPRGYTF. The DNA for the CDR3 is TGTGCCAGCAGTGAGCAGACCCCTAGGGGCTACACCTTC.

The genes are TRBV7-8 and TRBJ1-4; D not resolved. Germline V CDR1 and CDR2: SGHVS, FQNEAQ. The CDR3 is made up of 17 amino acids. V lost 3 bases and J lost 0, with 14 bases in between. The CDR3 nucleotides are TGTGCCAGCAGCTTCGTTGCCCCCGGGCCAACTAATGAAAAACTGTTTTTT. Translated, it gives CASSFVAPGPTNEKLFF.

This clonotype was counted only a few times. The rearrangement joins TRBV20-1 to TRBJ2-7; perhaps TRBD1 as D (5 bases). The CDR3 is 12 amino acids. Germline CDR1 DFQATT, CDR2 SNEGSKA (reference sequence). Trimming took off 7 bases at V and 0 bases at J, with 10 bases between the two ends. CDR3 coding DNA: TGCAGTGGTAGGGGAAGCTCCTACGAGCAGTACTTC. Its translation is CSGRGSSYEQYF.

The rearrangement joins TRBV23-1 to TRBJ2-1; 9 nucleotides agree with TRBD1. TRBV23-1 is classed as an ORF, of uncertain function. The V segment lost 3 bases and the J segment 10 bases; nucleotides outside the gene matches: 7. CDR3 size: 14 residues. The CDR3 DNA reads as TGCGCCAGCAGTCAGGGACAGGGTATCGGCGAGCAGTTCTTC. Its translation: CASSQGQGIGEQFF.